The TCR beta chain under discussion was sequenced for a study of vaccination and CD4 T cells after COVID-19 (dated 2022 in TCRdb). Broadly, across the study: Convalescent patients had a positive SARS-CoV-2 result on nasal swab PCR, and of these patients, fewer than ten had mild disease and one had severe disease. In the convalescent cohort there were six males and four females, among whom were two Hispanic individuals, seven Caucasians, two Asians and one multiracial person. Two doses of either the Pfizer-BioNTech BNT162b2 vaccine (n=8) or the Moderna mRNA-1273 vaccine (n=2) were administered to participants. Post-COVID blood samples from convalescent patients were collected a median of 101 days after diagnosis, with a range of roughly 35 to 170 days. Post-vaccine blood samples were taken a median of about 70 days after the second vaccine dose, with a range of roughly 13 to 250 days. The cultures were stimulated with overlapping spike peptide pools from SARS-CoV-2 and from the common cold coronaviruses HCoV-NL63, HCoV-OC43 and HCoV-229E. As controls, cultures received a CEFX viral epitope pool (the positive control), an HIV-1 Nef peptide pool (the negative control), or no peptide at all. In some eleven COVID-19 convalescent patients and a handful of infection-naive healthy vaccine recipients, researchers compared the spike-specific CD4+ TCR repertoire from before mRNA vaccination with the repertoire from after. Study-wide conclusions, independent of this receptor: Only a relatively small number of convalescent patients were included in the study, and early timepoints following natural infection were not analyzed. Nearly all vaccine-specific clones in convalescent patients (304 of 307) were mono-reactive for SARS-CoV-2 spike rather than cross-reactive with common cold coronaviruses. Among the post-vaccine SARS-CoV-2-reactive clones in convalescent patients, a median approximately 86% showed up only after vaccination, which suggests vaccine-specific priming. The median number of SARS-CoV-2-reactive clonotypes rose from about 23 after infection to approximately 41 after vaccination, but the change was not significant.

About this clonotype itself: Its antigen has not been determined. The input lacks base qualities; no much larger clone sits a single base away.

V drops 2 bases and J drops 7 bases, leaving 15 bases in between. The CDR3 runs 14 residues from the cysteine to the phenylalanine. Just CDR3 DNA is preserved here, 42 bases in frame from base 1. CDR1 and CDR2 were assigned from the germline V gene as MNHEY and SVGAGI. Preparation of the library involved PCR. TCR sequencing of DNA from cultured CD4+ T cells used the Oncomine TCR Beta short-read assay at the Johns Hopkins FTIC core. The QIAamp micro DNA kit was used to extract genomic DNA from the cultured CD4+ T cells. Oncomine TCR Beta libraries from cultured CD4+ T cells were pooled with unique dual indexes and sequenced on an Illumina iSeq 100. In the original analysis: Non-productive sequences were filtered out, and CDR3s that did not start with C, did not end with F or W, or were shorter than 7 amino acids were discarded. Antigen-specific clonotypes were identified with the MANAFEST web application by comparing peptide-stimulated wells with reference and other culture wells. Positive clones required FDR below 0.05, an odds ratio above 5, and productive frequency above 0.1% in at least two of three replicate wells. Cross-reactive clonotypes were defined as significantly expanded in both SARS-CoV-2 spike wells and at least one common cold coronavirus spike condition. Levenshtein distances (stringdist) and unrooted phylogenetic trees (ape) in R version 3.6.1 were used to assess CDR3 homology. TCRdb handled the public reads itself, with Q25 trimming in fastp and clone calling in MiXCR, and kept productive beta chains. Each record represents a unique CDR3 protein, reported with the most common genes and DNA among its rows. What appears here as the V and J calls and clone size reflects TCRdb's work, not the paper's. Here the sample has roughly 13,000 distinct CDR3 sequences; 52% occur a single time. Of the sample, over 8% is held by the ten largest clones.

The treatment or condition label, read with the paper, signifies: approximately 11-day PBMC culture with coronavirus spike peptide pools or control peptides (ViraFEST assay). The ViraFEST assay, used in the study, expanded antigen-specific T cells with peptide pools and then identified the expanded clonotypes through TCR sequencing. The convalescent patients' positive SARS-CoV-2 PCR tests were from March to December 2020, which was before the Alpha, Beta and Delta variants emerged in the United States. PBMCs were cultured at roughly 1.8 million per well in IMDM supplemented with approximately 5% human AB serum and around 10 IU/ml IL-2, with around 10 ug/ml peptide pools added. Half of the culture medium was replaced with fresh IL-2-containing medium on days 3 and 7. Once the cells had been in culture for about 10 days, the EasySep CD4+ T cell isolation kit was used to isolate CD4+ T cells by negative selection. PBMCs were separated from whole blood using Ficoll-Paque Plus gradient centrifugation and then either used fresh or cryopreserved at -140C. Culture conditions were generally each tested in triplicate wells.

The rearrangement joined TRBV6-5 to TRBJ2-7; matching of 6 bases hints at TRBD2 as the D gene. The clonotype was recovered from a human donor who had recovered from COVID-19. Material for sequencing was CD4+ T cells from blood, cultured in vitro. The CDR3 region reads CASSYMPAGGEQYF. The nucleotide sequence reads TGTGCCAGCAGTTACATGCCAGCCGGGGGAGAGCAGTACTTC.